Each of the 30 T cell receptor beta chains below was sequenced from the same sample in a study of response to subunit inactivated influenza vaccine. In TCRdb, the RT-PCR reads were re-called with MiXCR into one record per CDR3 protein. The repertoire has about 570,000 distinct CDR3 sequences, 11% of them found once; the top ten carry approximately 11%. The data were also submitted as part of a second study, on T cells expressing NK-cell markers. From that study: For TCR beta, cDNA was produced by 5'RACE template switching with UMIs.

The sample here was PBMCs from blood, taken on the day of vaccination. These receptors were collected from a man aged 50-59 years who received an inactivated influenza vaccine.

In its sample, this clonotype was seen a few times. This sequence joins TRBV6-1 and TRBJ2-1, with 10 nucleotides matching TRBD2. After removal of 6 bases from V and 8 bases from J, the junction contained 22 bases not matched to a gene. The CDR3 is 19 amino acids. Germline CDR1 and CDR2: MNHNS and SASEGT. The CDR3 coding sequence is TGTGCCAGCAGACGCGACCGAGGCGAGCGGGGGGGCAGGGAGTATGAGCAGTTCTTC. It yields the protein CASRRDRGERGGREYEQFF.

This rearrangement joins TRBV18 to TRBJ2-7; 7 positions agree with TRBD1. The CDR3 is 15 residues long. Germline V gene sequence: CDR1 KGHSH, CDR2 LQKENI. V trimming: 3 bases; J trimming: 5 bases; junction bases outside the gene matches: 10. In nucleotides, the CDR3 is TGTGCCAGCTCACCCCGGGACAGAGCTAACCACGAGCAGTACTTC. The encoded protein is CASSPRDRANHEQYF.

This clonotype was observed a few times. The V and J genes are TRBV5-1 and TRBJ1-1, with a weak D call TRBD1 (5 bases). The V gene lost 7 bases and the J gene lost 0 bases, with 13 bases spanning the gap. CDR1 and CDR2 from the germline V gene are SGHRS and YFSETQ. The CDR3 is 14 residues long. The CDR3 DNA is TGCGCCAGCGGGCTTGGGGCAATGAACACTGAAGCTTTCTTT. Its protein product is CASGLGAMNTEAFF.

This clonotype has just a few counts. V gene TRBV5-1 combines with J gene TRBJ2-7; TRBD2 might be the D (5 bases). Trimming took off 5 bases at V and 2 bases at J, with 14 bases between the two ends. Germline CDR1 is SGHRS and CDR2 is YFSETQ. The CDR3 has 14 residues. The DNA for the CDR3 is TGCGCCAGCAGACCAATCAGCGGACCCTACGAGCAGTACTTC. Translated: CASRPISGPYEQYF.

V is TRBV5-1 and J is TRBJ2-3, with TRBD2 matching over 11 bases. The CDR3 contains 19 residues. From germline, CDR1 is SGHRS and CDR2 YFSETQ. V lost 0 bases, J lost 0 bases, and 9 bases stayed unmatched. CDR3 bases: TGCGCCAGCAGCTTGGCCTCCGGACTAGCGGGTTCTAGCACAGATACGCAGTATTTT. Amino acid sequence: CASSLASGLAGSSTDTQYF.

This clonotype was detected ten times or more. The chain couples TRBV12-3 or TRBV12-4 to TRBJ2-7, with 9 bases matching TRBD1. With V trimmed by 4 bases and J by 0 bases, 7 bases remained unmatched. The CDR3 runs to 16 residues. CDR3 DNA: TGTGCCAGCAGTTCCACTGGACAGGGGAGCTCCTACGAGCAGTACTTC. Translated: CASSSTGQGSSYEQYF.

The chain combines TRBV7-3 with TRBJ2-1; TRBD1 aligns across 8 bases. V was pared by 1 base and J by 4 bases, with 6 bases of the junction left unmatched. The CDR3 runs 16 residues. The germline V gene encodes CDR1 SGHTA and CDR2 FQGTGA. For the CDR3, the DNA is TGTGCCAGCAGCTTAAGAACAGGGGGGCATTACAATGAGCAGTTCTTC. This sequence encodes CASSLRTGGHYNEQFF.

This clonotype occurred many times. The chain recombines TRBV12-3 or TRBV12-4 with TRBJ2-1; 14 bases line up with TRBD2. Trimming removed 3 bases from V and 8 bases from J; junction bases left unmatched: 6. This CDR3 contains 16 residues. The chain's CDR3 is CASSFVGTSGSHEQFF. In DNA, the CDR3 is TGTGCCAGCAGTTTCGTCGGGACTAGCGGGAGCCATGAGCAGTTCTTC.

This clonotype was seen a handful of times. This chain uses TRBV6-5 with TRBJ2-7; 9 bases map to TRBD1. Germline CDR1 reads MNHEY; CDR2 reads SVGAGI. Trimming at V came to 4 bases and at J to 3 bases, leaving 7 bases not matched to a gene. This CDR3 has 15 residues. The CDR3 bases are TGTGCCAGCAGTTTAGCCCTGGGACAGGGCTACGAGCAGTACTTC. Amino acids: CASSLALGQGYEQYF.

This clonotype was seen a handful of times. V and J are TRBV6-2 or TRBV6-3 and TRBJ1-1; 8 bases are shared with TRBD1. The CDR3 length is 14 residues. Germline CDR1 is MNHEY and CDR2 is SVGEGT. With 4 bases clipped from V and 5 bases from J, the junction kept 6 bases outside the gene matches. For the CDR3, the DNA is TGTGCCAGCAGTTCCCAGGGGGCAAGTACTGAAGCTTTCTTT. This encodes CASSSQGASTEAFF.

The chain combines TRBV24-1 with TRBJ1-1; D perhaps matches TRBD1 (5 bases). V lost 9 bases and J lost 6, with 16 bases in between. CDR3 size: 13 residues. From germline, CDR1 is KGHDR and CDR2 SFDVKD. CDR3: CATSRPGTPEAFF. The CDR3 DNA is TGTGCCACCTCCCGCCCAGGGACCCCTGAAGCTTTCTTT.

This clonotype occurred a few times. The V call is TRBV27, the J call TRBJ2-3; TRBD2 matches 12 bases. Germline assignment: CDR1 MNHEY and CDR2 SMNVEV (reference sequence). V lost 0 bases and J lost 9; bases outside the gene matches: 10. CDR3 length: 17 amino acids. CDR3 coding DNA: TGTGCCAGCAGTTTATCGCTGCTAGCGGGGGGGGCAGGGACGCAGTATTTT. It translates to CASSLSLLAGGAGTQYF.

The table lists this clonotype with many counts. This chain joins TRBV11-2 and TRBJ2-1; 8 bases agree with TRBD2. Trimming removed 5 bases from V and 8 bases from J; junction bases left unmatched: 5. Germline assignment: CDR1 SGHAT and CDR2 FQNNGV. The CDR3 has 13 residues. The CDR3, as DNA: TGTGCCAGCAGCCCAGAAGCGGGGGATGAGCAGTTCTTC. It codes for CASSPEAGDEQFF. Using reference TRBV11-2 and TRBJ2-1 for the parts outside the CDR3, the full variable domain is EAGVAQSPRYKIIEKRQSVAFWCNPISGHATLYWYQQILGQGPKLLIQFQNNGVVDDSQLPKDRFSAERLKGVDSTLKIQPAKLEDSAVYLCASSPEAGDEQFFGPGTRLTVL.

This clonotype was counted ten times or more. The chain recombines TRBV18 with TRBJ2-3; 8 positions agree with TRBD2. Unmatched junction bases numbered 6, after V lost 3 bases and J lost 4 bases. Germline lookup yields CDR1 KGHSH and CDR2 LQKENI. The CDR3 consists of 15 residues. The CDR3 nucleotides are TGTGCCAGCTCACCCCCGGGGGGGGGCCCAGATACGCAGTATTTT. This encodes CASSPPGGGPDTQYF.

This sequence joins TRBV29-1 and TRBJ2-5, with 13 positions matching TRBD2. The V gene end was trimmed by 7 bases and the J gene end by 5 bases; junction bases not matched to a gene: 13. Germline CDR1 SQVTM, CDR2 ANQGSEA. CDR3 length equals 16 residues. The CDR3 region is CSGAGTSGKSTETQYF. The CDR3 region has the DNA TGCAGCGGCGCCGGGACTAGCGGGAAATCAACGGAGACCCAGTACTTC.

V and J are TRBV28 and TRBJ2-1; 10 bases are shared with TRBD1. Germline V lookup: CDR1 MDHEN, CDR2 SYDVKM. The CDR3 has 12 residues. Trimming cost V 4 bases and J 10 bases; bases outside gene matches: 1. The chain's CDR3 is CASSSGQGEQFF. The CDR3 DNA follows: TGTGCCAGCAGTTCGGGACAGGGGGAGCAGTTCTTC.

This clonotype has more than one count but fewer than ten. The rearrangement joins TRBV6-1 to TRBJ1-1, with D possibly being TRBD1 (6 bases). The CDR3 contains 15 residues. The germline V gene has CDR1 MNHNS and CDR2 SASEGT. V dropped 7 bases and J dropped 3 bases, with 18 bases sitting between them. CDR3 nucleotides: TGTGCCAGCACCAGGGTGAGAGGGGGTGACACTGAAGCTTTCTTT. Translation: CASTRVRGGDTEAFF.

The chain joins TRBV5-1 to TRBJ2-5; 9 nucleotides match TRBD2. The CDR3 is 15 amino acids. After removal of 1 base from V and 9 bases from J, the junction contained 10 bases not matched to a gene. Germline loops: CDR1 SGHRS, CDR2 YFSETQ. DNA for the CDR3: TGCGCCAGCAGCTTGAGACTAGCGGAACCAGTCCCCCAGTACTTC. Translation gives CASSLRLAEPVPQYF.

This clonotype was recorded a few times. The J gene is TRBJ2-2, the V gene TRBV20-1, with a weak D call TRBD2 (6 bases). The CDR3 consists of 15 residues. Trimming took off 5 bases at V and 8 bases at J, with 21 bases between the two ends. Germline-derived CDR1 and CDR2 are DFQATT and SNEGSKA (reference sequence). CDR3: CSAYLGRGDGGELFF. The CDR3 DNA reads as TGCAGTGCTTACCTCGGGAGAGGGGATGGTGGGGAGCTGTTTTTT.

This clonotype has a handful of counts. V and J are TRBV29-1 and TRBJ2-1, with 7 bases that match TRBD1. CDR3 length equals 12 residues. J lost 9 bases, V lost 7 bases, and 9 bases had no gene match. The germline V gene encodes CDR1 SQVTM and CDR2 ANQGSEA. CDR3 sequence (DNA): TGCAGCGCTGACGACAGGGTATTTGAGCAGTTCTTC. Residues: CSADDRVFEQFF.

This clonotype was recorded at least ten times. The chain combines TRBV27 with TRBJ2-2; D gene uncertain. Per the germline V gene, CDR1 is MNHEY and CDR2 is SMNVEV (reference sequence). CDR3 length: 13 residues. The V and J ends lost 5 bases and 13 bases respectively, with 17 bases between them. CDR3 amino acids: CASSPRTTGLLFF. CDR3 DNA sequence: TGTGCCAGCAGTCCAAGGACGACCGGGTTGCTGTTTTTT.

The genes are TRBV7-2 and TRBJ2-5; D not resolved. The CDR3 length is 12 residues. In germline, CDR1 is SGHTA, CDR2 FQGNSA. The V gene lost 3 bases and the J gene lost 3 bases, with 5 bases spanning the gap. The DNA for the CDR3 is TGTGCCAGCAGCTTCTGGGAAGAGACCCAGTACTTC. Protein sequence: CASSFWEETQYF.

This clonotype was recorded many times. The genes are TRBV6-5 and TRBJ2-7; D is tentatively TRBD1 or TRBD2 (5 bases each). The germline gives CDR1 MNHEY, CDR2 SVGAGI. The CDR3 totals 15 residues. V lost 1 base and J lost 6, with 16 bases in between. Here the CDR3 reads CASSYWGNSLGEQYF. DNA for the CDR3: TGTGCCAGCAGTTACTGGGGGAATTCACTCGGCGAGCAGTACTTC.

The genes are TRBV9 and TRBJ1-2; D not resolved. The CDR3 totals 16 residues. Germline CDR1 SGDLS, CDR2 YYNGEE. The V end lost 0 bases, the J end lost 6 bases, and 18 bases lay between the germline ends. This CDR3 reads CASSVDPLDRGDGYTF. CDR3 nucleotide sequence: TGTGCCAGCAGCGTAGACCCCCTGGACCGGGGAGATGGCTACACCTTC.

This chain connects TRBV28 to TRBJ2-7, with D unresolved. Trimming cost V 2 bases and J 0 bases, with 8 bases left between them. The CDR3 loop spans 14 amino acids. From germline, CDR1 is MDHEN and CDR2 SYDVKM. CDR3 nucleotide sequence: TGTGCCAGCAGTTTACTTTCGGACTCCTACGAGCAGTACTTC. Translating it yields CASSLLSDSYEQYF.

This clonotype was picked up many times. This rearrangement joins TRBV12-3 or TRBV12-4 to TRBJ2-3; tentatively, D is TRBD1 (6 bases). V gave up 3 bases and J gave up 4 bases, with 11 bases separating them. The CDR3 sequence is 14 residues long. The CDR3 is CASSLQGTADTQYF. The DNA of the CDR3 is TGTGCCAGCAGTTTGCAGGGGACCGCAGATACGCAGTATTTT.

The V and J genes are TRBV29-1 and TRBJ2-3, with 12 bases identical to TRBD2. After removal of 2 bases from V and 4 bases from J, the junction contained 7 bases not matched to a gene. The CDR3 has 16 residues. Germline V gene lookup returns CDR1 SQVTM and CDR2 ANQGSEA. CDR3 nucleotide sequence: TGCAGCGTTGAACCTCTAGCGGGAGGGAACGCAGATACGCAGTATTTT. It translates to CSVEPLAGGNADTQYF.

The rearrangement joins TRBV11-1 to TRBJ2-6; 9 positions match TRBD1. The length of the CDR3 is 20 residues. Trimming removed 5 bases from V and 0 bases from J; junction bases left unmatched: 14. Germline loops: CDR1 SGHAT, CDR2 FQDESV (reference sequence). The CDR3 reads CASSPPRGTGLNSGANVLTF. As DNA, the CDR3 is TGTGCCAGCAGCCCCCCCCGGGGGACAGGGCTAAACTCTGGGGCCAACGTCCTGACTTTC.

This clonotype was seen a few times. The J gene is TRBJ2-7, the V gene TRBV3-1, with TRBD2 matching over 10 bases. This CDR3 comprises 15 residues. Germline CDR1 reads LGHDT; CDR2 reads YNNKEL (reference sequence). V shed 0 bases and J 4 bases; nucleotides not matched to a gene: 3. The CDR3 protein is CASSQDLAGVYEQYF. CDR3 nucleotide sequence: TGTGCCAGCAGCCAAGATCTAGCGGGAGTATACGAGCAGTACTTC.

The chain employs TRBV21-1 and TRBJ2-7; the D call TRBD2 from the table was never checked on the DNA. TRBV21-1 is a documented pseudogene. The CDR3 is 14 amino acids. The CDR3 region is CASSKGDSAYEQYF. CDR3 DNA: TGTGCCAGCAGCAAGGGGGACTCCGCCTACGAGCAGTACTTC.